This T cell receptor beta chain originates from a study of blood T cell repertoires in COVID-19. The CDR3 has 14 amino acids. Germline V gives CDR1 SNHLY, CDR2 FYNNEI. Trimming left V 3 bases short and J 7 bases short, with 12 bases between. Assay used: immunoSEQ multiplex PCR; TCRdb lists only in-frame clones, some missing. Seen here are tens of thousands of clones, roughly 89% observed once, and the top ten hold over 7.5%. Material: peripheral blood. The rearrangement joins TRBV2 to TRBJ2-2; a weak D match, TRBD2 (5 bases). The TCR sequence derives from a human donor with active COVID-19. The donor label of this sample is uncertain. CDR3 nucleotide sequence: TGTGCCAGCAGTGATATAGGAGGCCTCGGGGAGCTGTTTTTT. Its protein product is CASSDIGGLGELFF.